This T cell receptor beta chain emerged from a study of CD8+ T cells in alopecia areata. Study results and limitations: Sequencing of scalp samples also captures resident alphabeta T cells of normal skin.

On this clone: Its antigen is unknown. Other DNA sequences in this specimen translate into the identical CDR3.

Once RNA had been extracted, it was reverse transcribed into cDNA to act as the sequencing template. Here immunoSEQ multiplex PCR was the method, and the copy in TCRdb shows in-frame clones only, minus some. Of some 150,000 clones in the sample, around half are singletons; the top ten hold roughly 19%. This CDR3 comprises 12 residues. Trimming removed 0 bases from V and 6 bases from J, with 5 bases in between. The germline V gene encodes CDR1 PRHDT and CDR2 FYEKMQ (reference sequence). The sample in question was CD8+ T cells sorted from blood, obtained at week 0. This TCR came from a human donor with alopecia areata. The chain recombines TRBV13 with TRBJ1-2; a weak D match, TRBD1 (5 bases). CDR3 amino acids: CASSLGGDGYTF. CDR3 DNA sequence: TGTGCCAGCAGCTTAGGAGGGGATGGCTACACCTTC.